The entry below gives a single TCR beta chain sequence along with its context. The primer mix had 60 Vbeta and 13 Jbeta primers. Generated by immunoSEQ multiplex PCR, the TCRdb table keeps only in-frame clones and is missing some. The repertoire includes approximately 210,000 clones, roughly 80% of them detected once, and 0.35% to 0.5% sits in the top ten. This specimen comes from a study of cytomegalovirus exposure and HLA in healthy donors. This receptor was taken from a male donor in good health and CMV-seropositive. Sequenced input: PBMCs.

As DNA, the CDR3 is TGCGCCAGCAGCCAAGAAACCCGCTGGGCGGGGGCGCAGTATTTT. Translated: CASSQETRWAGAQYF. The J gene is TRBJ2-3, the V gene TRBV4-1; 7 nucleotides match TRBD2. The CDR3 consists of 15 residues. Germline V gene sequence: CDR1 MGHRA, CDR2 YSYEKL. With V trimmed by 0 bases and J by 10 bases, 10 bases remained unmatched.